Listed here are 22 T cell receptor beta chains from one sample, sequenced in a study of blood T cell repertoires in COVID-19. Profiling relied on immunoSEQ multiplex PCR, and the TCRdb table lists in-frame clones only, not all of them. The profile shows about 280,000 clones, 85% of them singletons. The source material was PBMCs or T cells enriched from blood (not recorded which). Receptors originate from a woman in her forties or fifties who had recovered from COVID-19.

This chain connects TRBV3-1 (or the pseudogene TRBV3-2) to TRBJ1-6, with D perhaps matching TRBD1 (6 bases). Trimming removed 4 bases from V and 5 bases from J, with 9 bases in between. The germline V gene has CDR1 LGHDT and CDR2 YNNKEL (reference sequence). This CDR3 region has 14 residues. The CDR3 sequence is CASSLQGNNSPLHF. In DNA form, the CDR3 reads TGTGCCAGCAGCCTACAGGGTAATAATTCACCCCTCCACTTT.

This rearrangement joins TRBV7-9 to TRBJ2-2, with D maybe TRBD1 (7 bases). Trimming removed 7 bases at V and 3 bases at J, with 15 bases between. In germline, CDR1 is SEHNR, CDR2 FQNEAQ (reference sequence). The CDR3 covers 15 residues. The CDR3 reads CASTPSRGDTGELFF. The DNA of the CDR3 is TGTGCCAGCACCCCGAGCAGGGGGGACACCGGGGAGCTGTTTTTT.

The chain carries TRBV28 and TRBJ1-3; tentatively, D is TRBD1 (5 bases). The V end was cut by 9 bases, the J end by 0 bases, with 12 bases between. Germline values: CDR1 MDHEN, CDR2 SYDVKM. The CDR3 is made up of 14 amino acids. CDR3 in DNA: TGTGCCAGTAAGAGACAGCACTCTGGAAACACCATATATTTT. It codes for CASKRQHSGNTIYF.

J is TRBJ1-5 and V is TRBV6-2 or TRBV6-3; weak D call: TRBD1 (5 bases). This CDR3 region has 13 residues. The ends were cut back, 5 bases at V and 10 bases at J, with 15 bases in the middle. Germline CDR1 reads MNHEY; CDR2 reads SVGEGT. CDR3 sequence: CASSLPGGLPQHF. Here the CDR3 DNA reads TGTGCCAGCAGTCTCCCCGGGGGTCTCCCCCAGCATTTT.

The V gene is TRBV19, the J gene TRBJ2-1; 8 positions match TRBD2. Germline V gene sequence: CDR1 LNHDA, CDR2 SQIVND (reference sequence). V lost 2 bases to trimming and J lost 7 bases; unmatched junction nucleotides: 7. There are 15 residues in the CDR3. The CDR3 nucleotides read TGTGCCAGTAGTATACAAGCGGGAGAACGGAATGAGCAGTTCTTC. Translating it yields CASSIQAGERNEQFF.

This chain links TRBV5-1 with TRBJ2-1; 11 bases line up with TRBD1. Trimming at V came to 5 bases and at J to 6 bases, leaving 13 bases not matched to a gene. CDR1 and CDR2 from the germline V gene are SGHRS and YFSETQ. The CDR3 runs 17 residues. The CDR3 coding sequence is TGCGCCAGCAGTCCACAGATAGGACAGGGGGCGCTCAATGAGCAGTTCTTC. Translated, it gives CASSPQIGQGALNEQFF. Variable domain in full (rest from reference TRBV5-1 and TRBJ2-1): KAGVTQTPRYLIKTRGQQVTLSCSPISGHRSVSWYQQTPGQGLQFLFEYFSETQRNKGNFPGRFSGRQFSNSRSEMNVSTLELGDSALYLCASSPQIGQGALNEQFFGPGTRLTVL.

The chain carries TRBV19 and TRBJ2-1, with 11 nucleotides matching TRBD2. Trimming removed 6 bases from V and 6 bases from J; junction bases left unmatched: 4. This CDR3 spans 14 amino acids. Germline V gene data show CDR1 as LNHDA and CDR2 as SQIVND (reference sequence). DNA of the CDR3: TGTGCCAGTAGGCGGACTAGCGGGCTCAATGAGCAGTTCTTC. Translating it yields CASRRTSGLNEQFF.

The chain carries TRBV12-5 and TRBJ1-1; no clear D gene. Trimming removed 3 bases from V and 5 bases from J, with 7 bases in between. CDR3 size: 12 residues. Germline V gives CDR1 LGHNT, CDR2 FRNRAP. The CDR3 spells CASGFVRTEAFF. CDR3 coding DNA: TGTGCTAGTGGTTTTGTCAGGACTGAAGCTTTCTTT.

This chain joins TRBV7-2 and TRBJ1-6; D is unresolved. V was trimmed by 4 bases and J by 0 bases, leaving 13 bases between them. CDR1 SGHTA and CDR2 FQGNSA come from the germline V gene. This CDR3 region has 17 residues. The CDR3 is CASSSGGLSSYNSPLHF. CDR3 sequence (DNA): TGTGCCAGCAGCTCAGGAGGGCTGAGCTCCTATAATTCACCCCTCCACTTT.

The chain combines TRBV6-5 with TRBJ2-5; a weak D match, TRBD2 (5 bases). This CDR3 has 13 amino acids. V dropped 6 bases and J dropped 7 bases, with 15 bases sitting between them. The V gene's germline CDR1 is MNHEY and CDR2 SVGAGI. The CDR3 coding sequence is TGTGCCAGCAGGCTTGAGAGGGTGGGGACCCAGTACTTC. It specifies CASRLERVGTQYF.

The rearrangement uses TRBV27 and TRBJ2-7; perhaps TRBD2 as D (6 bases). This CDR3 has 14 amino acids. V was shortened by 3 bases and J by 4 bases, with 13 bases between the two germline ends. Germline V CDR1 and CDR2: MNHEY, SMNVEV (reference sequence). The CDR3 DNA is TGTGCCAGCAGTTTGGCCGGGGGACTTTACGAGCAGTACTTC. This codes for CASSLAGGLYEQYF.

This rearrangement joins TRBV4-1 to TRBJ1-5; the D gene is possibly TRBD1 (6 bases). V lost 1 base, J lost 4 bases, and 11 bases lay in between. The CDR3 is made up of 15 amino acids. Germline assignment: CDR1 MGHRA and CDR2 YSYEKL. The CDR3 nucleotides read TGCGCCAGCAGCCAAGTGCGAGGGGGTAATCAGCCCCAGCATTTT. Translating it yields CASSQVRGGNQPQHF.

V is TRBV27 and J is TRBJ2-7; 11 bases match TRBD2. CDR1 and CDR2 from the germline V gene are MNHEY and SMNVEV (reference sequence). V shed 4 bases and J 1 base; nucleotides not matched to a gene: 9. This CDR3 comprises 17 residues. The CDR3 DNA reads TGTGCCAGCAGTTCTACAACTAGCGGGAGCTGGTCCTACGAGCAGTACTTC. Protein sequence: CASSSTTSGSWSYEQYF.

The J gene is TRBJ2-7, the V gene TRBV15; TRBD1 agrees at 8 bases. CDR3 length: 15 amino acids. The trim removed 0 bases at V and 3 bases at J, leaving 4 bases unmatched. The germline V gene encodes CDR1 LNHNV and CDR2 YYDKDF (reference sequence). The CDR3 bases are TGTGCCACCAGCAGAGATTCAGGGGGCGGCTACGAGCAGTACTTC. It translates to CATSRDSGGGYEQYF. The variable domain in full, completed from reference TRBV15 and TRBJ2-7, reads DAMVIQNPRYQVTQFGKPVTLSCSQTLNHNVMYWYQQKSSQAPKLLFHYYDKDFNNEADTPDNFQSRRPNTSFCFLDIRSPGLGDTAMYLCATSRDSGGGYEQYFGPGTRLTVT.

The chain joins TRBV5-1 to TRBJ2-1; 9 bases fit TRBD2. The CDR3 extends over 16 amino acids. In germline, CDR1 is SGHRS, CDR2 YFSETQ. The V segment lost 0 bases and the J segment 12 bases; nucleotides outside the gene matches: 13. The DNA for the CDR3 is TGCGCCAGCAGCTTGGGAGGTGCTAGCGGGATGGGTCCGCAGTTCTTC. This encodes CASSLGGASGMGPQFF.

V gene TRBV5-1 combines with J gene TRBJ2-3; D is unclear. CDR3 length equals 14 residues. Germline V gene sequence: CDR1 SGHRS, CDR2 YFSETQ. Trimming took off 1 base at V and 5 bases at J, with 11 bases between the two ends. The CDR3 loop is CASSLISREDTQYF. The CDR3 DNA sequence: TGCGCCAGCAGCTTGATTTCGAGAGAAGATACGCAGTATTTT.

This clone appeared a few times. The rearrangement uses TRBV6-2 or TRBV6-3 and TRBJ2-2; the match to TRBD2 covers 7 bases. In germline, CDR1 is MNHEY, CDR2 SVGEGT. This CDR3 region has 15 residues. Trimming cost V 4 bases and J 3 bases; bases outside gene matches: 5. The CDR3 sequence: CASSSLAEYTGELFF. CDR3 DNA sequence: TGTGCCAGCAGTTCTCTAGCGGAGTACACCGGGGAGCTGTTTTTT.

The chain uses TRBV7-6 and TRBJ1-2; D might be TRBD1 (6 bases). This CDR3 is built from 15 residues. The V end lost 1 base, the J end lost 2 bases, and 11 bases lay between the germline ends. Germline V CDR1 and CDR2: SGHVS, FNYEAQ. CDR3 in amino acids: CASSLGTARNYGYTF. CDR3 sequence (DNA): TGTGCCAGCAGCTTAGGGACAGCGAGAAACTATGGCTACACCTTC. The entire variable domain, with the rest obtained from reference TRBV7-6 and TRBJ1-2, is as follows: GAGVSQSPRYKVTKRGQDVALRCDPISGHVSLYWYRQALGQGPEFLTYFNYEAQQDKSGLPNDRFSAERPEGSISTLTIQRTEQRDSAMYRCASSLGTARNYGYTFGSGTRLTVV.

This chain's CDR3 is CASSFGQGRGYTF. The CDR3, as DNA: TGTGCCAGCAGCTTCGGACAGGGCCGGGGCTACACCTTC. The chain recombines TRBV7-2 with TRBJ1-2; 8 bases match TRBD1. J gave up 8 bases and V 3 bases, and 5 bases lay outside the gene matches. The CDR3 loop spans 13 amino acids. In germline, CDR1 is SGHTA, CDR2 FQGNSA.

DNA for the CDR3: TGTGCCAGCAGATTCGGACTAGCGGGAGCAGATACGCAGTATTTT. Amino acid sequence: CASRFGLAGADTQYF. This sequence joins TRBV7-2 and TRBJ2-3; 13 bases are shared with TRBD2. This CDR3 comprises 15 residues. V lost 6 bases and J lost 4; bases outside the gene matches: 4. Germline loops: CDR1 SGHTA, CDR2 FQGNSA.

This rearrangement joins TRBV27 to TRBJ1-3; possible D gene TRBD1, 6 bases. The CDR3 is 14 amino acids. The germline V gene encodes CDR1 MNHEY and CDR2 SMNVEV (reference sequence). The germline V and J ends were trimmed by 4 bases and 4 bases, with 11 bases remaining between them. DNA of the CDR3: TGTGCCAGCAGTTCCAGGGGTTCCGGAAACACCATATATTTT. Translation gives CASSSRGSGNTIYF.

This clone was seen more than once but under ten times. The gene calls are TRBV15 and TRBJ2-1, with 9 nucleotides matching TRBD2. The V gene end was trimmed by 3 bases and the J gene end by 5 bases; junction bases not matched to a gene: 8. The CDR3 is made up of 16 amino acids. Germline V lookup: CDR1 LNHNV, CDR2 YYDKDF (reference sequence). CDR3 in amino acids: CATSRTGLAPNNEQFF. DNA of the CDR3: TGTGCCACCAGCAGGACGGGACTAGCACCCAACAATGAGCAGTTCTTC.